Listed below are T cell receptor beta chains from one sample, sequenced in a study of T cell repertoires in cytomegalovirus infection. Via MiXCR, TCRdb re-called the reads, giving one row per CDR3 protein. The top ten clones hold just over 30% of a sample with 150,000 to 200,000 distinct CDR3 sequences, 28% of them seen once. Sequencing was carried out using PBMCs. Receptors were obtained from a human donor in good health (CMV status not recorded). Some clones in this sample may be carry-over from other donors' samples. Each CDR3 is given with its conserved first and last residue. Fields, in order: V gene, D gene, clone size, J gene, CDR3 protein, CDR3 DNA. D genes are given only for firm matches. Not all rows give a size; the values are once, few, many and, for expanded clones, a class.

v_gene: TRBV20-1
d_gene: TRBD1
abundance: -
j_gene: TRBJ2-1
CDR3aa: CSAQRQGTMAYNVQFF
CDR3nt: TGCAGTGCACAGAGACAGGGCACAATGGCCTACAATGTGCAGTTCTTC

v_gene: TRBV7-6
d_gene: -
abundance: many
j_gene: TRBJ1-3
CDR3aa: CASSLVGSGNTIYF
CDR3nt: TGTGCCAGCAGCTTAGTAGGATCTGGAAACACCATATATTTT

v_gene: TRBV10-3
d_gene: TRBD1
abundance: few
j_gene: TRBJ2-1
CDR3aa: CATRQGANEQFF
CDR3nt: TGTGCCACCCGACAGGGGGCGAATGAGCAGTTCTTC

v_gene: TRBV2
d_gene: TRBD2
abundance: few
j_gene: TRBJ2-7
CDR3aa: CAMGTSGGPYEQYF
CDR3nt: TGTGCCATGGGGACTAGCGGGGGACCCTACGAGCAGTACTTC

v_gene: TRBV7-6
d_gene: -
abundance: -
j_gene: TRBJ2-1
CDR3aa: CASSLMGGEQFF
CDR3nt: TGTGCCAGCAGCTTAATGGGCGGTGAGCAGTTCTTC

v_gene: TRBV11-2
d_gene: TRBD1
abundance: -
j_gene: TRBJ2-4
CDR3aa: CASSFGQGNIQYF
CDR3nt: TGTGCCAGCAGCTTCGGACAGGGGAACATTCAGTACTTC

v_gene: TRBV7-2
d_gene: TRBD2
abundance: many
j_gene: TRBJ2-1
CDR3aa: CASSLVPGLAGVNNEQFF
CDR3nt: TGTGCCAGCAGCTTAGTCCCAGGACTAGCGGGGGTGAACAATGAGCAGTTCTTC

v_gene: TRBV7-3
d_gene: -
abundance: -
j_gene: TRBJ2-3
CDR3aa: CASSFGQEGDTQYF
CDR3nt: TGTGCCAGCAGCTTTGGACAGGAGGGGGATACGCAGTATTTT

v_gene: TRBV7-2
d_gene: -
abundance: many
j_gene: TRBJ1-1
CDR3aa: CASSLVPGDTEAFF
CDR3nt: TGTGCCAGCAGCTTAGTGCCGGGGGACACTGAAGCTTTCTTT

v_gene: TRBV7-2
d_gene: -
abundance: -
j_gene: TRBJ2-7
CDR3aa: CASSRNLIGYEQYF
CDR3nt: TGTGCCAGCAGCCGGAACCTAATCGGCTACGAGCAGTACTTC

v_gene: TRBV7-6
d_gene: TRBD1
abundance: few
j_gene: TRBJ1-1
CDR3aa: CASSGRTGVYTEAFF
CDR3nt: TGTGCCAGCAGCGGGCGGACAGGGGTATACACTGAAGCTTTCTTT

v_gene: TRBV12-3/TRBV12-4
d_gene: -
abundance: few
j_gene: TRBJ1-2
CDR3aa: CASRGTATNYGYTF
CDR3nt: TGTGCCAGCAGGGGGACGGCGACTAACTATGGCTACACCTTC

v_gene: TRBV12-3/TRBV12-4
d_gene: TRBD1
abundance: few
j_gene: TRBJ2-1
CDR3aa: CASSPRDRVLDEQFF
CDR3nt: TGTGCCAGCAGCCCACGGGACAGGGTTCTGGATGAGCAGTTCTTC

v_gene: TRBV14
d_gene: TRBD2
abundance: few
j_gene: TRBJ2-5
CDR3aa: CASSLGTSDQETQYF
CDR3nt: TGTGCCAGCAGCCTAGGGACTAGCGACCAAGAGACCCAGTACTTC

v_gene: TRBV29-1
d_gene: TRBD1
abundance: once
j_gene: TRBJ2-5
CDR3aa: CSVDEDRVQETQYF
CDR3nt: TGCAGCGTTGACGAGGACAGGGTCCAAGAGACCCAGTACTTC

v_gene: TRBV12-3/TRBV12-4
d_gene: -
abundance: few
j_gene: TRBJ2-7
CDR3aa: CASNEQGRGSYEQYF
CDR3nt: TGTGCCAGCAACGAACAGGGACGTGGCTCCTACGAGCAGTACTTC

v_gene: TRBV7-3
d_gene: -
abundance: few
j_gene: TRBJ2-2
CDR3aa: CASSLKRAGNTGELFF
CDR3nt: TGTGCCAGCAGCTTAAAAAGAGCGGGGAACACCGGGGAGCTGTTTTTT

v_gene: TRBV7-2
d_gene: TRBD1
abundance: many
j_gene: TRBJ2-5
CDR3aa: CASSFQQGRQETQYF
CDR3nt: TGTGCCAGCAGCTTTCAACAGGGGAGACAAGAGACCCAGTACTTC

v_gene: TRBV7-2
d_gene: TRBD2
abundance: -
j_gene: TRBJ2-5
CDR3aa: CASRLLRGIQETQYF
CDR3nt: TGTGCCAGCAGACTCCTGCGGGGGATCCAAGAGACCCAGTACTTC

v_gene: TRBV15
d_gene: -
abundance: -
j_gene: TRBJ2-1
CDR3aa: CATSRGGTLDEQFF
CDR3nt: TGTGCCACCAGCAGAGGGGGGACCTTGGATGAGCAGTTCTTC

v_gene: TRBV7-2
d_gene: -
abundance: many
j_gene: TRBJ2-5
CDR3aa: CASSFRRGQETQYF
CDR3nt: TGTGCCAGCAGCTTTCGGCGGGGCCAAGAGACCCAGTACTTC

v_gene: TRBV20-1
d_gene: TRBD1
abundance: -
j_gene: TRBJ2-7
CDR3aa: CSAEPGQGIGYEQYF
CDR3nt: TGCAGTGCAGAACCGGGACAGGGAATCGGATACGAGCAGTACTTC

v_gene: TRBV29-1
d_gene: TRBD1
abundance: few
j_gene: TRBJ1-2
CDR3aa: CSGKGQGDYGYTF
CDR3nt: TGCAGCGGGAAGGGACAGGGGGACTATGGCTACACCTTC

v_gene: TRBV20-1
d_gene: -
abundance: once
j_gene: TRBJ2-2
CDR3aa: CSARDQFDTGELFF
CDR3nt: TGCAGTGCTAGAGATCAATTTGACACCGGGGAGCTGTTTTTT

v_gene: TRBV7-2
d_gene: TRBD1
abundance: -
j_gene: TRBJ1-2
CDR3aa: CASSLAGTGNYGYTF
CDR3nt: TGTGCCAGCAGCTTAGCCGGGACAGGGAACTATGGCTACACCTTC

v_gene: TRBV18
d_gene: -
abundance: -
j_gene: TRBJ1-2
CDR3aa: CASSPATDLYGYTF
CDR3nt: TGTGCCAGCTCACCAGCGACGGACCTCTATGGCTACACCTTC

v_gene: TRBV7-6
d_gene: -
abundance: few
j_gene: TRBJ2-3
CDR3aa: CASSLITRGDTQYF
CDR3nt: TGTGCCAGCAGCTTGATCACTAGGGGAGATACGCAGTATTTT

v_gene: TRBV10-3
d_gene: TRBD2
abundance: few
j_gene: TRBJ2-3
CDR3aa: CAISDRTSGGAGDTQYF
CDR3nt: TGTGCCATCAGTGACCGGACTAGCGGGGGGGCCGGAGATACGCAGTATTTT

v_gene: TRBV19
d_gene: -
abundance: -
j_gene: TRBJ1-1
CDR3aa: CASDDRNTEAFF
CDR3nt: TGTGCCAGCGATGACAGGAACACTGAAGCTTTCTTT

v_gene: TRBV14
d_gene: -
abundance: -
j_gene: TRBJ2-7
CDR3aa: CASSSGTLRSEQYF
CDR3nt: TGTGCCAGCAGCTCAGGGACCCTTCGGAGCGAGCAGTACTTC

v_gene: TRBV10-3
d_gene: -
abundance: many
j_gene: TRBJ1-5
CDR3aa: CAISPQGGNQPQHF
CDR3nt: TGTGCCATCAGCCCACAGGGTGGAAATCAGCCCCAGCATTTT

v_gene: TRBV19
d_gene: -
abundance: -
j_gene: TRBJ1-1
CDR3aa: CASSGLFMNTEAFF
CDR3nt: TGTGCCAGTAGTGGGCTGTTCATGAACACTGAAGCTTTCTTT

v_gene: TRBV7-2
d_gene: -
abundance: few
j_gene: TRBJ2-3
CDR3aa: CASSLAQGGHPDTQYF
CDR3nt: TGTGCCAGCAGCTTAGCTCAGGGGGGCCATCCAGATACGCAGTATTTT

v_gene: TRBV7-8
d_gene: -
abundance: many
j_gene: TRBJ1-1
CDR3aa: CASSLARGTEAFF
CDR3nt: TGTGCCAGCAGCTTAGCGAGGGGGACAGAAGCTTTCTTT

v_gene: TRBV19
d_gene: TRBD2
abundance: once
j_gene: TRBJ2-7
CDR3aa: CASSMVGGTYEQYF
CDR3nt: TGTGCCAGTAGTATGGTGGGGGGGACCTACGAGCAGTACTTC

v_gene: TRBV5-8
d_gene: -
abundance: few
j_gene: TRBJ2-1
CDR3aa: CASSLVQGGSNEQFF
CDR3nt: TGTGCCAGCAGCTTGGTTCAGGGGGGGTCCAATGAGCAGTTCTTC

v_gene: TRBV12-3/TRBV12-4
d_gene: -
abundance: few
j_gene: TRBJ2-2
CDR3aa: CASTLKITANTGELFF
CDR3nt: TGTGCCAGCACCCTTAAGATAACAGCGAACACCGGGGAGCTGTTTTTT

v_gene: TRBV19
d_gene: -
abundance: few
j_gene: TRBJ1-4
CDR3aa: CASGLASEKLFF
CDR3nt: TGTGCCAGCGGACTGGCCAGCGAAAAACTGTTTTTT

v_gene: TRBV11-3
d_gene: -
abundance: few
j_gene: TRBJ2-3
CDR3aa: CASSHGAPTDTQYF
CDR3nt: TGTGCCAGCAGCCACGGGGCCCCCACAGATACGCAGTATTTT

v_gene: TRBV2
d_gene: TRBD1
abundance: -
j_gene: TRBJ1-4
CDR3aa: CASSEGGEGAREKLFF
CDR3nt: TGTGCCAGCAGTGAAGGTGGTGAGGGGGCCCGTGAAAAACTGTTTTTT

v_gene: TRBV7-2
d_gene: -
abundance: few
j_gene: TRBJ2-1
CDR3aa: CASSTDGPIYNEQFF
CDR3nt: TGTGCCAGCAGCACAGACGGACCAATATACAATGAGCAGTTCTTC

v_gene: TRBV7-8
d_gene: TRBD1
abundance: -
j_gene: TRBJ2-7
CDR3aa: CASSSGTVLYEQYF
CDR3nt: TGTGCCAGCAGCTCCGGGACAGTCCTCTACGAGCAGTACTTC

v_gene: TRBV27
d_gene: -
abundance: -
j_gene: TRBJ2-2
CDR3aa: CASSLSFDNTGELFF
CDR3nt: TGTGCCAGCAGTTTATCTTTTGACAACACCGGGGAGCTGTTTTTT

v_gene: TRBV29-1
d_gene: TRBD1
abundance: -
j_gene: TRBJ1-2
CDR3aa: CSVEGQGGNGYTF
CDR3nt: TGCAGCGTGGAGGGACAGGGTGGGAATGGCTACACCTTC

v_gene: TRBV7-3
d_gene: -
abundance: -
j_gene: TRBJ1-1
CDR3aa: CASSLSVEGEAFF
CDR3nt: TGTGCCAGCAGCCTCTCGGTGGAGGGTGAAGCTTTCTTT